These T cell receptor beta chains were read from a single sample in a study of control samples from healthy donors and cancer patients. The assay was immunoSEQ multiplex PCR, and TCRdb's table has in-frame clones only and misses some. The table lists 97,000 or so clones, 92% of them singletons, with roughly 2.5% in the top ten. What was sequenced was blood. All receptors come from a woman aged 18 to 35 in good health. CDR3s include the opening cysteine and the closing phenylalanine or tryptophan. A D gene is named only where the DNA matches it firmly. Size is omitted from some rows. Given values are once, few, many or a class for expanded clones.

>14|TRBJ2-1|.|TRBV6-2/TRBV6-3|.
TGTGCCAGCAGTTACTCAGGCGTCTACAATGAGCAGTTCTTC
CASSYSGVYNEQFF
>16|TRBJ2-1|TRBD2|TRBV4-1|.
TGCGCCAGCAGCCATTATACTAGCGTCTCCTACAATGAGCAGTTCTTC
CASSHYTSVSYNEQFF
>15|TRBJ1-5|.|TRBV19|.
TGTGCCAGTAGTAGCCTCGAGGGAGGCAATCAGCCCCAGCATTTT
CASSSLEGGNQPQHF
>13|TRBJ2-7|.|TRBV4-1|.
TGCGCCAGCAGCCTAACCGTTTCCTACGAGCAGTACTTC
CASSLTVSYEQYF
>13|TRBJ1-2|.|TRBV30|.
TGTGCCTGGAGTGTCGGGTTTGGCAGTGGCTACACCTTC
CAWSVGFGSGYTF
>14|TRBJ2-7|.|TRBV3-1/TRBV3-2|.
TGTGCCAGCAGCCGATCGCGGGGAACCTACGAGCAGTACTTC
CASSRSRGTYEQYF
>15|TRBJ2-7|.|TRBV2|.
TGTGCCAGCAGTGAAGGCCACGGAGCGACCTACGAGCAGTACTTC
CASSEGHGATYEQYF
>14|TRBJ1-2|.|TRBV15|.
TGTGCCACCAGCAATCCATGGGGGGGCGCTGGCTACACCTTC
CATSNPWGGAGYTF
>12|TRBJ1-3|.|TRBV15|.
TGTGCCACCAGCAGCTCTGGAAACACCATATATTTT
CATSSSGNTIYF
>17|TRBJ2-3|.|TRBV24-1|.
TGTGCCACCAGTGATTTGTCAGGAGACTACAACACAGATACGCAGTATTTT
CATSDLSGDYNTDTQYF
>14|TRBJ1-1|.|TRBV30|.
TGTGCCTGGAGCGGCAGGGTGACGAACACTGAAGCTTTCTTT
CAWSGRVTNTEAFF
>13|TRBJ1-5|.|TRBV19|.
TGTGCCAGTAGTACCCGCCCGGCGGGGCCCCAGCATTTT
CASSTRPAGPQHF
>15|TRBJ2-6|.|TRBV10-1|.
TGCGCCAGCAGTGCGATCATCTCTGGGGCCAACGTCCTGACTTTC
CASSAIISGANVLTF
>11|TRBJ2-2|.|TRBV7-9|.
TGTGCCAGCAGCCTCACCGGGGAGCTGTTTTTT
CASSLTGELFF
>16|TRBJ2-2|.|TRBV3-1/TRBV3-2|.
TGTGCCAGCAGCCTCTTCTCGGGACTCGGTTTGGGGGAGCTGTTTTTT
CASSLFSGLGLGELFF
>20|TRBJ2-1|TRBD1|TRBV7-6|.
TGTGCCAGCACCACGAAGCGACCCTATCCCGGGACAGGGGTATACAATGAGCAGTTCTTC
CASTTKRPYPGTGVYNEQFF
>13|TRBJ2-1|.|TRBV7-2|once
TGTGCCAGCAGCGGAAACCGGGACCGGGAGCAGTTCTTC
CASSGNRDREQFF
>16|TRBJ1-3|.|TRBV28|.
TGTGCCAGTCGGGACCTCGTTGTGCCCTCTGGAAACACCATATATTTT
CASRDLVVPSGNTIYF
>12|TRBJ2-2|.|TRBV24-1|.
TGTGCCACCAGTCAAACCAGCGGGGAGCTGTTTTTT
CATSQTSGELFF
>18|TRBJ1-5|.|TRBV6-6|.
TGTGCCAGCAGTCAACCTCTCGGGTCCACCCGAGGCAATCAGCCCCAGCATTTT
CASSQPLGSTRGNQPQHF
>11|TRBJ2-1|.|TRBV11-2|.
TGTGCCAGCAGCCTGTTGGGGGGGCGGTTCTTC
CASSLLGGRFF
>15|TRBJ2-3|.|TRBV5-6|.
TGTGCCAGCAGCGGCGGGACTCGGATAACAGATACGCAGTATTTT
CASSGGTRITDTQYF
>16|TRBJ2-7|.|TRBV25-1|once
TGTGCCAGCCCCCGAGTCGGGAGCCCGGGGAACTACGAGCAGTACTTC
CASPRVGSPGNYEQYF
>11|TRBJ2-7|.|TRBV7-9|.
TGTGCCAGCAGCTTTCGGTACGAGCAGTACTTC
CASSFRYEQYF
>14|TRBJ1-5|.|TRBV6-6|.
TGTGCCAGCATTGAGGGGTACGGCAATCAGCCCCAGCATTTT
CASIEGYGNQPQHF
>15|TRBJ2-4|TRBD2|TRBV6-6|.
TGTGCCAGCAGTCCCCACGGCGGGAGACTAAACATTCAGTACTTC
CASSPHGGRLNIQYF
>14|TRBJ1-5|.|TRBV16|.
TGTGCCAGCAGCCAATCGGGGGGGAGGCAGCCCCAGCATTTT
CASSQSGGRQPQHF
>16|TRBJ2-1|.|TRBV7-2|.
TGTGCCAGCCATCAGAGCATAACCCTGGACAGAAGGGGGCAGTTCTTC
CASHQSITLDRRGQFF
>16|TRBJ1-4|TRBD1|TRBV5-5|.
TGTGCCAGCAGCTTGGCCAGACAGGGAACTAATGAAAAACTGTTTTTT
CASSLARQGTNEKLFF
>14|TRBJ1-6|.|TRBV7-6|.
TGTGCCAGCAGCTTAGAAGGGGATCAATCACCCCTCCACTTT
CASSLEGDQSPLHF
>14|TRBJ2-1|TRBD1|TRBV27|.
TGTGCCAGCAGTTTTAACAGGGGTGGGGGTGAGCAGTTCTTC
CASSFNRGGGEQFF
>14|TRBJ1-6|.|TRBV12-5|.
TGTGCTAGTGGTCCCCAGGGGTGGGATTCACCCCTCCACTTT
CASGPQGWDSPLHF
>14|TRBJ1-5|.|TRBV18|.
TGTGCCAGCTCACCGGGTGGGGGAAATCAGCCCCAGCATTTT
CASSPGGGNQPQHF
>14|TRBJ1-6|.|TRBV27|.
TGTGCCAGCAGACGATACAGGTCTCTTTCACCCCTCCACTTT
CASRRYRSLSPLHF
>15|TRBJ1-1|TRBD1|TRBV5-1|.
TGCGCCAGCAGCTTGACCGGGACAGGGAACACTGAAGCTTTCTTT
CASSLTGTGNTEAFF
>14|TRBJ1-1|.|TRBV12-5|.
TGTGCTAGTGGAACCGGGGCCAAGAACACTGAAGCTTTCTTT
CASGTGAKNTEAFF
>18|TRBJ1-1|TRBD1|TRBV30|once
TGTGCCTGGAGTGTGGCTGGACAGGGGGCGCCGTGGGTCACTGAAGCTTTCTTT
CAWSVAGQGAPWVTEAFF
>13|TRBJ2-7|.|TRBV5-1|.
TGCGCCAGCAGCTTGCAGGGGGGCTACGAGCAGTACTTC
CASSLQGGYEQYF
>17|TRBJ2-2|TRBD1|TRBV24-1|.
TGTGCCACCAGTGAACCAACAGGGGGCGCGAACACCGGGGAGCTGTTTTTT
CATSEPTGGANTGELFF
>11|TRBJ2-7|.|TRBV6-1|.
TGTGCCAGCAGTGAGCTCTACGAGCAGTACTTC
CASSELYEQYF
>10|TRBJ1-1|TRBD1|TRBV2|.
TGTGCCAGCAGGACAGGGACTACTTTCTTT
CASRTGTTFF
>14|TRBJ1-6|.|TRBV5-4|.
TGTGCCAGCAGCTCGGGGATCGATAATTCACCCCTCCACTTT
CASSSGIDNSPLHF